This TCR beta chain stems from a study of cytomegalovirus exposure and HLA in healthy donors. Study information: The 90 to 150 validation repertoires used the same platform as the roughly 720 first-cohort repertoires (as reported by a later analysis).

The roughly 120-subject validation cohort, separate from the roughly 700-subject first cohort, included the donors. Comment on this clone: What it recognizes is unknown.

Overall study results and limits: The tendency of first-cohort TCR clusters to co-occur in the roughly 120 validation repertoires was identified by a subsequent analysis.

The CDR3 extends over 12 amino acids. The germline CDR1 and CDR2 sequences are SGDLS and YYNGEE. Between the trimmed V and J ends, which lost 4 bases and 6 bases, there was a span of 9 bases. Clones were read by immunoSEQ multiplex PCR, and TCRdb kept only the in-frame ones, dropping some. This table has about 69,000 clones, over 90% appearing once. The sequence was collected from a young woman in good health and CMV-seropositive. The V call is TRBV9, the J call TRBJ2-3; D remains ambiguous. The sample consisted of PBMCs. CDR3: CASSKTGDTQYF. DNA of the CDR3: TGTGCCAGCAGCAAAACCGGGGATACGCAGTATTTT. Combining the CDR3 with reference TRBV9 and TRBJ2-3 gives the whole variable domain DSGVTQTPKHLITATGQRVTLRCSPRSGDLSVYWYQQSLDQGLQFLIQYYNGEERAKGNILERFSAQQFPDLHSELNLSSLELGDSALYFCASSKTGDTQYFGPGTRLTVL.